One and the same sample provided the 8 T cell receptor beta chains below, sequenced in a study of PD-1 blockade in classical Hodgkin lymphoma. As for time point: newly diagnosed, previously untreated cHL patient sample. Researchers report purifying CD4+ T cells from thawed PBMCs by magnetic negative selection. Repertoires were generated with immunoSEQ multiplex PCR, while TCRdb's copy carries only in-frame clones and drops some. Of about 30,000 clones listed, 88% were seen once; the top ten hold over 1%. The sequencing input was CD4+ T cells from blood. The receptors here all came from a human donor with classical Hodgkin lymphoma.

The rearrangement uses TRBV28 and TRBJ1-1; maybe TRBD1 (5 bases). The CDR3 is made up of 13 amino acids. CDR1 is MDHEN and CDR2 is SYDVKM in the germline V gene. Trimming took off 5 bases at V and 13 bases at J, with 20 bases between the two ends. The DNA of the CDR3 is TGTGCCAGCAGTCCCGGTTGGCGGGCACAGGTTTTCTTT. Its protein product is CASSPGWRAQVFF.

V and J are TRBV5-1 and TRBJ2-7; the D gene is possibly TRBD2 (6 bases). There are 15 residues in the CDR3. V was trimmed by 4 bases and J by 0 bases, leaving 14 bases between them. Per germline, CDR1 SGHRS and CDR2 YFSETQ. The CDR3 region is CASSEGLGSSYEQYV. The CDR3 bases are TGCGCCAGCAGCGAGGGACTGGGAAGCTCCTACGAGCAGTACGTC.

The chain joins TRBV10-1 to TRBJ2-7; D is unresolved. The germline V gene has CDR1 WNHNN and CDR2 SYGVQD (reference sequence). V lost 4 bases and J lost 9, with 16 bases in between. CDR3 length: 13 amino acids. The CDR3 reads CASSARADGRQYV. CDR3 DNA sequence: TGCGCCAGCAGTGCGCGAGCTGATGGGCGGCAGTACGTC.

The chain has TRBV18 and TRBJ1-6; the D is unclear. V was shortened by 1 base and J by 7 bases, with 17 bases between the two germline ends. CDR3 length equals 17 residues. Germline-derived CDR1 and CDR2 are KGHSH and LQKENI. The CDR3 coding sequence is TGTGCCAGCTCACCACTTTCGGGTAGCCAGTTGAATTCACCCCTCCACTTT. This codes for CASSPLSGSQLNSPLHF.

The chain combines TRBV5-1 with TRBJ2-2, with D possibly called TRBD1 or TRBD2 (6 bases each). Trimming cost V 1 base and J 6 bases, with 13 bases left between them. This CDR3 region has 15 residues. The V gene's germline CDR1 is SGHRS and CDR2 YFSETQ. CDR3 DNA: TGCGCCAGCAGCTTGAAGGGGGGTACGGCCGGGGAGCTGTTTTTT. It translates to CASSLKGGTAGELFF.

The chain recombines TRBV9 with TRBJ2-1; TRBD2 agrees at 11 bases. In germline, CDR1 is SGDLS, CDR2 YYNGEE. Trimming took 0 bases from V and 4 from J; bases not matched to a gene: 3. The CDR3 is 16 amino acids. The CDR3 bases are TGTGCCAGCAGCGTAGTCCCTAGCGGGGGGTACAATGAGCAGTTCTTC. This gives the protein CASSVVPSGGYNEQFF.

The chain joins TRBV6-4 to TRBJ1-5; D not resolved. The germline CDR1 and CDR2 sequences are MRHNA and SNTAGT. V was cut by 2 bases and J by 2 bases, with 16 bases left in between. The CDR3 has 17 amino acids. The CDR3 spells CASSDPSVIGRNQPQHF. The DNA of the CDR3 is TGTGCCAGCAGTGACCCTAGCGTGATAGGGCGCAATCAGCCCCAGCATTTT.

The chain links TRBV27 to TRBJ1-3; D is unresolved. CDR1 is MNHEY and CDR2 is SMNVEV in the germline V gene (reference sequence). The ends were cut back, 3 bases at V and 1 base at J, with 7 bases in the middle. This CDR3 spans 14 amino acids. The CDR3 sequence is CASSLSLSGNTIYF. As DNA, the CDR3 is TGTGCCAGCAGTTTGTCGCTTTCTGGAAACACCATATATTTT.